These T cell receptor beta chains were read from a single sample in a study of T cell responses to AZD1222 COVID-19 vaccine. Clones were sequenced by immunoSEQ multiplex PCR, and TCRdb holds only the in-frame ones, with some missing. The sample contains some 180,000 clones, approximately 95% of which appear only once. This sample comprised peripheral blood, obtained 28 days after the second dose of the MenACWY control vaccine. The receptors come from an adult who received the MenACWY meningococcal vaccine as a control. Each CDR3 is given with its conserved first and last residue. Fields, in order: CDR3 protein, CDR3 DNA, J gene, clone size, V gene, D gene. A D gene is named only where the DNA matches it firmly. The listing skips clone size in some rows; elsewhere it reads once, few, many or a size class.

CASSQGGRGAGQYF TGCGCCAGCAGCCAAGGAGGGCGGGGGGCAGGACAGTACTTC TRBJ2-7 once TRBV4-3 TRBD2
CASSPPGMNTEAFF TGTGCCAGCTCACCTCCAGGGATGAACACTGAAGCTTTCTTT TRBJ1-1 - TRBV18 -
CASASVSPNQPQHF TGTGCCAGCGCATCGGTTTCCCCCAATCAGCCCCAGCATTTT TRBJ1-5 - TRBV2 -
CSVHRGNTEAFF TGCAGCGTGCACAGGGGGAACACTGAAGCTTTCTTT TRBJ1-1 - TRBV29-1 TRBD1
CASSQASGLAGGETQYF TGTGCCAGCAGCCAAGCCTCGGGACTAGCGGGGGGAGAGACCCAGTACTTC TRBJ2-5 - TRBV3-1/TRBV3-2 TRBD2
CASSLSGTGYTF TGTGCCAGCAGCTTATCTGGGACTGGCTACACCTTC TRBJ1-2 - TRBV11-1 -
CASRAGASNTEAFF TGTGCCAGTAGGGCCGGGGCTTCAAACACTGAAGCTTTCTTT TRBJ1-1 - TRBV19 -
CASSPGVLSNQPQHF TGTGCCAGCAGTCCAGGTGTTCTTAGCAATCAGCCCCAGCATTTT TRBJ1-5 once TRBV6-5 -
CASKRWGSMNTEAFF TGTGCCAGCAAACGCTGGGGGAGCATGAACACTGAAGCTTTCTTT TRBJ1-1 - TRBV5-8 -
CASSPLRDSYGYTF TGTGCCAGCAGCCCACTGCGGGACAGCTATGGCTACACCTTC TRBJ1-2 - TRBV7-9 TRBD1
CASSYGENYGYTF TGTGCCAGCAGTTACGGAGAGAACTATGGCTACACCTTC TRBJ1-2 - TRBV6-5 -
CASSTDRALMNTEAFF TGCGCCAGCAGCACGGACAGGGCTCTGATGAACACTGAAGCTTTCTTT TRBJ1-1 - TRBV5-1 TRBD1
CASTDRGVTEAFF TGTGCCAGCACGGACAGGGGGGTCACTGAAGCTTTCTTT TRBJ1-1 - TRBV2 TRBD1
CAWSSFTPGTSEQFF TGTGCCTGGAGTTCTTTCACTCCCGGGACAAGTGAGCAGTTCTTC TRBJ2-1 - TRBV30 -
CASSWDSSNEKLFF TGTGCCAGCAGTTGGGACAGTTCTAATGAAAAACTGTTTTTT TRBJ1-4 - TRBV28 TRBD1
CASSQGLPDPEAFF TGCGCCAGCAGCCAAGGTCTTCCGGACCCCGAAGCTTTCTTT TRBJ1-1 - TRBV4-3 -
CSVVGAHGYTF TGCAGCGTGGTAGGGGCCCATGGCTACACCTTC TRBJ1-2 - TRBV29-1 -
CATSTDVRQPQHF TGTGCCACCAGCACGGACGTACGGCAGCCCCAGCATTTT TRBJ1-5 - TRBV15 -
CASSRADTQYF TGTGCCAGCAGCCGGGCAGATACGCAGTATTTT TRBJ2-3 - TRBV3-1/TRBV3-2 -
CASSLNSFNEKLFF TGTGCCAGCAGCCTAAATTCTTTTAATGAAAAACTGTTTTTT TRBJ1-4 - TRBV2 -
CASSLMRNQPQHF TGTGCCAGCAGTTTAATGCGCAATCAGCCCCAGCATTTT TRBJ1-5 - TRBV28 -
CASSPSYGYTF TGTGCCAGCAGTCCCTCTTATGGCTACACCTTC TRBJ1-2 - TRBV28 -
CASGQGSNEKLFF TGTGCCAGTGGACAGGGGTCTAATGAAAAACTGTTTTTT TRBJ1-4 once TRBV19 TRBD1
CASSLTSGGYNEQFF TGTGCCAGCAGTCTCACTAGCGGGGGGTACAATGAGCAGTTCTTC TRBJ2-1 - TRBV6-5 TRBD2
CASSQNPSLRTGEQYF TGTGCCAGCAGCCAAAACCCCTCCCTGAGAACCGGCGAGCAGTACTTC TRBJ2-7 - TRBV3-1/TRBV3-2 -
CASSQDSAQATSLSYNSPLHF TGCGCCAGCAGCCAAGATTCGGCACAGGCTACTTCACTCTCCTATAATTCACCCCTCCACTTT TRBJ1-6 - TRBV4-1 -
CASSYAGAPSGELFF TGTGCCAGCAGTTACGCGGGGGCTCCCTCCGGGGAGCTGTTTTTT TRBJ2-2 - TRBV6-6 -
CASREKGTGDEQYF TGTGCCAGTAGGGAGAAGGGGACAGGGGACGAGCAGTACTTC TRBJ2-7 - TRBV19 TRBD1
CAISDPGTVNTEAFF TGTGCCATCAGTGATCCCGGGACAGTGAACACTGAAGCTTTCTTT TRBJ1-1 - TRBV10-3 TRBD1
CASSSQGLSSYEQYF TGTGCCAGCAGTTCTCAGGGACTGAGCTCCTACGAGCAGTACTTC TRBJ2-7 - TRBV28 -
CASSLRQGTIYF TGTGCCAGCAGCTTACGACAGGGGACCATATATTTT TRBJ1-3 - TRBV5-5 TRBD1
CASSAVRGLGGYTF TGTGCCAGCAGTGCGGTGCGGGGGCTGGGAGGCTACACCTTC TRBJ1-2 - TRBV5-5 -
CASSRVQNTEAFF TGTGCCAGCAGTCGGGTGCAGAACACTGAAGCTTTCTTT TRBJ1-1 - TRBV6-2/TRBV6-3 -
CAGTGGVTNEKLFF TGTGCCGGGACAGGGGGCGTAACTAATGAAAAACTGTTTTTT TRBJ1-4 once TRBV6-5 TRBD1
CASSLPGERGYTF TGTGCCAGCAGCTTACCAGGGGAACGTGGCTACACCTTC TRBJ1-2 - TRBV11-1 -
CASSPTIGQPQHF TGTGCCAGTAGTCCCACCATCGGGCAGCCCCAGCATTTT TRBJ1-5 - TRBV19 -
CAISRQGDTEAFF TGTGCCATCAGTCGACAGGGAGACACTGAAGCTTTCTTT TRBJ1-1 - TRBV10-3 TRBD1
CASSDGNSGNTIYF TGTGCCAGCTCCGACGGTAACTCTGGAAACACCATATATTTT TRBJ1-3 - TRBV18 -
CASSAYSSYSGNTIYF TGTGCCAGCAGTGCCTACAGTTCCTACTCTGGAAACACCATATATTTT TRBJ1-3 - TRBV2 -
CASSLGPGIKAFF TGTGCCAGCAGTTTGGGACCGGGGATAAAGGCTTTCTTT TRBJ1-1 - TRBV12-3/TRBV12-4 -
CASGMRGFTEAFF TGTGCCAGCGGGATGAGGGGGTTCACTGAAGCTTTCTTT TRBJ1-1 - TRBV19 -
CASSWLNQPQHF TGTGCCAGCAGTTGGCTTAATCAGCCCCAGCATTTT TRBJ1-5 - TRBV12-3/TRBV12-4 -
CASSQAAFTSGGTDTQYF TGTGCCAGCAGCCAAGCCGCCTTTACTAGCGGGGGCACAGATACGCAGTATTTT TRBJ2-3 - TRBV4-2 TRBD2
CASSYPDRNGYTF TGTGCCAGCAGTTACCCTGACAGGAATGGCTACACCTTC TRBJ1-2 - TRBV6-5 -
CASSQDQGAPTEAFF TGCGCCAGCAGCCAAGATCAGGGGGCCCCAACTGAAGCTTTCTTT TRBJ1-1 - TRBV4-1 TRBD1
CASSQDGWGQSPYEQYF TGCGCCAGCAGCCAAGATGGTTGGGGACAGTCTCCCTACGAGCAGTACTTC TRBJ2-7 - TRBV4-1 TRBD1
CASSPGGGYTF TGTGCCAGCAGCCCCGGCGGTGGCTACACCTTC TRBJ1-2 - TRBV5-4 -
CASSVVQGNQPQHF TGCGCCAGCAGTGTGGTACAGGGGAATCAGCCCCAGCATTTT TRBJ1-5 once TRBV10-2 TRBD1
CASSSGRNLYGYTF TGTGCCAGCAGCTCGGGACGGAACCTCTATGGCTACACCTTC TRBJ1-2 - TRBV5-5 -
CASSPELQGSGYTF TGCGCCAGCAGCCCGGAGTTACAGGGGAGCGGCTACACCTTC TRBJ1-2 - TRBV5-1 TRBD1
CASSYGLRSYEQYF TGTGCCAGCAGTTACGGACTCCGCTCCTACGAGCAGTACTTC TRBJ2-7 - TRBV6-5 -
CASSSTGLGRGYTF TGTGCCAGCAGCTCTACAGGGTTGGGTCGAGGCTACACCTTC TRBJ1-2 - TRBV3-1/TRBV3-2 -